This T cell receptor beta chain was sequenced for a study of blood T cells in healthy people across ages. The table lists this clonotype with a few counts. The antigen is not known. For the second PCR, which ran for about 7 to 11 cycles, a sample-barcoded 5' primer and a J-beta primer mix were used. TCRdb fed the 5' RACE reads into MiXCR, producing one record per CDR3 protein. The sample holds 700,000 to 950,000 distinct CDR3 sequences, roughly 64% seen once. Isolated per sample were at least 6 million PBMCs. V was shortened by 6 bases and J by 10 bases, with 17 bases between the two germline ends. CDR3 length: 13 residues. The germline gives CDR1 MNHNS, CDR2 SASEGT. Notes on the study in general: It was the long-lived donors that had more naive CD4+ cells and higher diversity than aged donors.

The gene calls are TRBV6-1 and TRBJ2-3; the D gene is possibly TRBD1 (5 bases). Sequenced input: blood. This sequence originates from a man younger than 45 in good health. Written as DNA, the CDR3 is TGTGCCAGCAGCGTGACAGAAAAAGAGGCGCAGTATTTT. Its protein is CASSVTEKEAQYF.